Ten or more counts support the clone carrying this T cell receptor beta chain. Its antigen is unknown. Attachment of unique molecular identifiers to individual cDNA molecules was performed. TCRdb redid the calling of the 5' RACE reads with MiXCR, one entry per CDR3 protein. This table holds around 50,000 distinct CDR3 sequences, roughly 10% found once. This entry is derived from a study of early T cells in non-severe SARS-CoV-2 infection. The wider study: Alpha and beta chains were unpaired, from unsorted whole-blood bulk RNA. General observations from the study: The matching step, a VDJdb search, favored anti-spike CD8 responses and missed private and CD4 specificities.

Trimming shortened V by 1 base and J by 15 bases, and 11 bases separated the two germline ends. This CDR3 is built from 11 residues. Germline V lookup: CDR1 SGHTS, CDR2 YDEGEE. Sequencing used whole blood. The chain carries TRBV5-8 and TRBJ2-1; D call uncertain. This clonotype originated in an adult who was a healthcare worker with PCR-confirmed SARS-CoV-2 infection or an uninfected control (not recorded which). The CDR3 DNA is TGTGCCAGCAGCTTGAGGAACCCCCCGTTCTTC. It is translated as CASSLRNPPFF.